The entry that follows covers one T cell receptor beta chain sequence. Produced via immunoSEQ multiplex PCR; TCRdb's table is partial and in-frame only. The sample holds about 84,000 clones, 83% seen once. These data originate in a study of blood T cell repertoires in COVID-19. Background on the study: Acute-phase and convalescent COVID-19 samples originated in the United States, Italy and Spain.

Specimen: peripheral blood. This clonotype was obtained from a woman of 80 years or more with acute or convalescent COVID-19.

CDR3: CASSLLGGGTEAFF. In DNA form, the CDR3 reads TGCGCCAGCAGCTTGTTGGGGGGTGGAACTGAAGCTTTCTTT. This chain connects TRBV5-1 to TRBJ1-1, with D perhaps matching TRBD1 (5 bases). Germline V lookup: CDR1 SGHRS, CDR2 YFSETQ. V was trimmed by 1 base and J by 5 bases, leaving 12 bases between them. The CDR3 sequence is 14 residues long.